This TCR beta chain appears in the sequencing data of a study of T cell clones after liver transplantation. Study-wide background: Tolerant meant at least one year fully off immunosuppression without liver enzymes above twice normal.

The method was immunoSEQ multiplex PCR; TCRdb's version includes in-frame clones alone and lacks a portion of them. The sample lists over 70,000 clones; 75% to 85% were seen once. This clone has a single count. Antigen: not known. This CDR3 spans 13 amino acids. The germline CDR1 and CDR2 sequences are WNHNN and SYGVQD (reference sequence). Trimming pared 1 base from V and 9 bases from J, leaving 10 bases between. General observations from the study: Donor-reactive sequences fell more than third party-reactive ones, suggesting partial deletion.

Sequenced here: CD4+ T cells from blood, sampled 12 months after liver transplant. The sequence was collected from a human patient who received a liver transplant. Part of the T cell pool may stem from the graft donor. The chain combines TRBV10-1 with TRBJ2-4, with D unclear. CDR3 region: CASSEWASGIQYF. CDR3 nucleotide sequence: TGCGCCAGCAGTGAGTGGGCGTCGGGCATTCAGTACTTC.